A single sample gave rise to the 2 T cell receptor beta chains below, sequenced in a study of response to subunit inactivated influenza vaccine. TCRdb fed the RT-PCR reads into MiXCR, producing one record per CDR3 protein. Here the sample spans roughly 780,000 distinct CDR3 sequences, less than 20% being singletons. The sample consisted of PBMCs from blood, taken 4 to 6 days after vaccination. Receptors were obtained from a man aged 45 to 65 who received an inactivated influenza vaccine.

A few counts support this clonotype. V and J are TRBV4-3 and TRBJ1-5; D is uncertain. The CDR3 contains 15 residues. V lost 1 base and J lost 7, with 14 bases in between. Germline CDR1 LGHNA, CDR2 YSLEER. The CDR3 sequence: CASSQGRGPSQPQHF. The CDR3 DNA reads TGCGCCAGCAGCCAAGGAAGAGGACCCAGCCAGCCCCAGCATTTT.

There are a few counts of this clonotype. The chain has TRBV7-8 and TRBJ2-1; TRBD2 aligns across 10 bases. Trimming removed 3 bases from V and 8 bases from J; junction bases left unmatched: 7. The V gene's germline CDR1 is SGHVS and CDR2 FQNEAQ. This CDR3 has 15 amino acids. As DNA, the CDR3 is TGTGCCAGCAGCTTCTCACTAGCGGGAAATTATGAGCAGTTCTTC. This sequence encodes CASSFSLAGNYEQFF.